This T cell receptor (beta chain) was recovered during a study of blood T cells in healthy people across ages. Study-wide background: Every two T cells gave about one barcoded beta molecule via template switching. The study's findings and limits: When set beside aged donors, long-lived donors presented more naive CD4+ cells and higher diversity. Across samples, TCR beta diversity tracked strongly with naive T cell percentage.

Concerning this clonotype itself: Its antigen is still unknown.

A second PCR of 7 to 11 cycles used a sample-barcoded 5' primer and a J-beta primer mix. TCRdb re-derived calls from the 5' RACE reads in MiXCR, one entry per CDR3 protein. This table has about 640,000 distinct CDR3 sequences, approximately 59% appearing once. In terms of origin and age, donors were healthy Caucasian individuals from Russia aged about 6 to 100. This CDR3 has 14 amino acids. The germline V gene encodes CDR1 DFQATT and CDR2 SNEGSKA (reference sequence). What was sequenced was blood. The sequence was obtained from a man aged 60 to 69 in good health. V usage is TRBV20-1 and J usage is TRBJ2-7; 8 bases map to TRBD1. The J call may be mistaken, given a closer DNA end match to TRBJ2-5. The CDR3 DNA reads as TGCAGCGCCGCCTCGGACAGGGTCTTTGAGACCCAGTACTTC. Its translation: CSAASDRVFETQYF.